This T cell receptor beta chain is from a study of identical twins. Template switching (which added a universal primer site) was used, and cDNA carried unique molecular identifiers. MiXCR, applied by TCRdb to the 5' RACE reads, yields one record per CDR3 protein. The sample consists of fewer than 900,000 distinct CDR3 sequences, approximately 18% of them appearing once. Study-wide points: Out-of-frame beta chain sequences displayed weaker excess sharing between twins.

Healthy Caucasians, and only they, were the donors. On this clonotype: Its antigen is as yet unknown.

The same data also contributed to another study, on T cells expressing NK-cell markers. That work adds: No clear determination of HCMV specificity was made for expanded NKG2C+ T cell clones.

Sequencing was performed on PBMCs. The TCR sequence derives from a woman between 18 and 30 years old in good health.

The CDR3 spells CASSSITEAFF. The CDR3 DNA reads as TGTGCCAGCAGTTCCATCACTGAAGCTTTCTTT. This rearrangement joins TRBV6-6 to TRBJ1-1; D call uncertain. CDR3 size: 11 residues. Trimming cost V 4 bases and J 4 bases, with 4 bases left between them. CDR1 and CDR2 (germline): MNHNY, SVGAGI (reference sequence).